Sequencing of this TCR beta chain was carried out in a study of T cell responses to AZD1222 COVID-19 vaccine. Whole-study results and caveats: No day 14 peak samples; only post-peak repertoires were characterized. The study identified only five to seven AZD1222 recipients as seropositive at baseline. Mostly white British, mostly female donors; authors suggested clonal diversity may be underestimated. Dominant CD4 TCR responses targeted spike regions 160-218 and 743-854.

The table came from immunoSEQ multiplex PCR; TCRdb's copy has only in-frame clones and leaves some out. The sample has tens of thousands of clones; about 93% are singletons. V was cut by 4 bases and J by 0 bases, with 11 bases left in between. CDR1 and CDR2 (germline): SGHKS, YYEKEE (reference sequence). CDR3 length: 15 residues. As concerns this clone: What it recognizes is unknown.

The specimen comprised peripheral blood, sampled 28 days after the second AZD1222 dose. The TCR originated in an adult who received the AZD1222 COVID-19 vaccine. This sequence joins TRBV5-5 and TRBJ1-3; D call uncertain. The CDR3 is CASSNDLSSGNTIYF. The CDR3 nucleotides read TGTGCCAGCAGCAACGACCTTAGCTCTGGAAACACCATATATTTT. The complete variable domain, with remaining parts taken from reference TRBV5-5 and TRBJ1-3, reads DAGVTQSPTHLIKTRGQQVTLRCSPISGHKSVSWYQQVLGQGPQFIFQYYEKEERGRGNFPDRFSARQFPNYSSELNVNALLLGDSALYLCASSNDLSSGNTIYFGEGSWLTVV.